This T cell receptor (beta chain) was captured in a study of blood T cell repertoires in COVID-19. The wider study: Some COVID-19 samples were acute and others convalescent; all came from the United States, Italy and Spain. Sources were T cells, B-cell-depleted T cells, or PBMCs; the material itself was cDNA or gDNA.

Original methodology: Reference gene primer amplification yielded estimated nucleated cell counts. The protocol was immunoSEQ multiplex PCR, while the TCRdb copy is restricted to in-frame clones and leaves out a portion. V and J calls and clone size are copied from that table; D and trimming were computed from the DNA. The sample records tens of thousands of clones, roughly four fifths being singletons. Germline CDR1 SGHRS, CDR2 YFSETQ. This CDR3 region has 15 residues. V dropped 4 bases and J dropped 3; count of bases not matched to a gene: 8. This clone has only one observation. Sequencing input: peripheral blood. The V gene is TRBV5-1, the J gene TRBJ1-1, with 8 nucleotides matching TRBD1. The TCR was taken from a human donor in a cohort sampled during active COVID-19. The CDR3 loop is CASSGRTGFDTEAFF. The CDR3 region has the DNA TGCGCCAGCAGCGGGCGGACAGGGTTTGACACTGAAGCTTTCTTT.